This T cell receptor beta chain was sequenced for a study of cytomegalovirus exposure and HLA in healthy donors. Study details: Among the approximately 400 genotyped donors, about 81% were placed in the Caucasian-associated ancestry cluster.

General observations from the study: Being indistinguishable, some V segments were excluded, TRBV6-2 and TRBV6-3 among them. Presence/absence analyses assumed roughly uniform sequencing depth across donors.

Both 60 Vbeta primers and 13 Jbeta primers went into the PCR. Some clones are missing from TCRdb's copy, which holds only in-frame ones; the method was immunoSEQ multiplex PCR. The data contain tens of thousands of clones, about 70% of them seen just once; the ten biggest clones take up 6% to 9.5%. A remark on this clone: What it binds is unknown.

The V and J ends lost 1 base and 5 bases respectively, with 19 bases between them. CDR1 is SGHKS, CDR2 YYEKEE, per germline (reference sequence). The CDR3 is 17 residues long. The rearrangement joins TRBV5-5 to TRBJ1-5, with D unresolved. The sample taken for sequencing was PBMCs. This TCR derives from a middle-aged man in good health and CMV-seropositive. CDR3 amino acids: CASSLSPLAAVDQPQHF. The CDR3 nucleotides read TGTGCCAGCAGCTTGAGTCCCCTAGCGGCTGTGGATCAGCCCCAGCATTTT.